This T cell receptor delta chain came from a study of Vδ1+ human thymocytes. The study, taken as a whole, reports: Roughly 22% of thymic delta-chain sequences were Vdelta2, with few Vdelta3, unlike blood Vdelta1+ controls. Highly polyclonal TRG and TRD repertoires with Gaussian CDR3 length distributions appeared in thymus. Unexpected Vdelta2 sequences could cause misinterpretation of bulk repertoire data.

The sorted cells were CD3+ Vdelta1+ Vdelta2- thymocytes from alphabeta-depleted thymus. Vdelta1+ thymocyte sorts reached between roughly 97% and 99.6% purity. With 0 bases removed from V and 2 bases from J, the gap between germline ends came to 16 bases. This CDR3 is 17 amino acids long. In germline, CDR1 is TSWWSYY, CDR2 QGS. This clone was found a few times. Antigen: not known. Extracted RNA was reverse transcribed into cDNA. CDR3 amplicons came from multiplex PCR with pooled V-gene forward and constant-region reverse primers. TCRdb re-analyzed the multiplex PCR reads via CATT. Here the sample spans about 25,000 delta-chain clones, more than 6.5% being singletons.

This clonotype was obtained from a girl under three years old who had congenital heart surgery. The chain joins TRDV1 to TRDJ1, with D perhaps TRDD2 (5 bases). Sequenced input: Vdelta1+ gamma-delta thymocytes from the thymus. The subset was: FACS-sorted CD3+ TCRalphabeta- TCRVdelta1+ TCRVdelta2- thymocytes. The DNA for the CDR3 is TGTGCTCTTGGGGAACTGAAGCCCTACGCCCCAACCGATAAACTCATCTTT. It specifies CALGELKPYAPTDKLIF.